Given below is one TCR beta chain in context. Its antigen is unidentified. This record comes from a study of T cells in pancreatic ductal adenocarcinoma. Study-wide results and limits: Unique clonotypes were around 8-fold more numerous in blood than in tumor. The resected cohort was biased toward the minority with early-stage disease. No significant tumor-blood clonality difference; means were about 0.12 and 0.073.

Surgery without prior neoadjuvant therapy was the treatment of the selected pancreatic ductal adenocarcinoma patients. Clones were sequenced by immunoSEQ multiplex PCR, and TCRdb holds only the in-frame ones, with some missing. The repertoire holds roughly 31,000 clones, with roughly nine tenths as singletons. Source material: PBMCs. This clonotype was sampled from a human donor with pancreatic ductal adenocarcinoma.

CDR3 sequence: CATSRGRAGIYEQYF. The CDR3, as DNA: TGTGCCACCAGCAGAGGTCGAGCGGGGATCTACGAGCAGTACTTC. J is TRBJ2-7 and V is TRBV15, with 7 bases aligning to TRBD2. Germline V gene data show CDR1 as LNHNV and CDR2 as YYDKDF (reference sequence). The CDR3 has 15 amino acids. V lost 1 base and J lost 3; bases outside the gene matches: 6.